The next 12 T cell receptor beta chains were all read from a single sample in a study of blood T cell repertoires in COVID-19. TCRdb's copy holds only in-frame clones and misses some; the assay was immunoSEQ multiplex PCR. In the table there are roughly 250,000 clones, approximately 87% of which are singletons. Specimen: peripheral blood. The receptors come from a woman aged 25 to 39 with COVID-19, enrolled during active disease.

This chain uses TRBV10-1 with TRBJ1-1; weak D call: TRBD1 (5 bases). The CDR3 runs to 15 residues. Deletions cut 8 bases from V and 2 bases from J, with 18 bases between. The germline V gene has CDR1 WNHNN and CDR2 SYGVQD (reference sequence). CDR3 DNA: TGCGCCAGCCGGGGGACTCGGGGCCAAAACACTGAAGCTTTCTTT. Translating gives CASRGTRGQNTEAFF.

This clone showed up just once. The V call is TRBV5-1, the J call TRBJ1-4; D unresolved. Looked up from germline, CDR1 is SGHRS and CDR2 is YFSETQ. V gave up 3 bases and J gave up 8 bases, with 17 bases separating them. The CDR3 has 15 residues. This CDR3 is CASSYNPSREEKLFF. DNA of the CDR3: TGCGCCAGCAGCTACAACCCCTCCCGGGAGGAAAAACTGTTTTTT.

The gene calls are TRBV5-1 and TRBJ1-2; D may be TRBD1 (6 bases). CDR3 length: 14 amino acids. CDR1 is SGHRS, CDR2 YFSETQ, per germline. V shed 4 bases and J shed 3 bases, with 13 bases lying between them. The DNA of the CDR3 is TGCGCCAGCAGCCCGGACCCAGGGGACTATGGCTACACCTTC. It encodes CASSPDPGDYGYTF.

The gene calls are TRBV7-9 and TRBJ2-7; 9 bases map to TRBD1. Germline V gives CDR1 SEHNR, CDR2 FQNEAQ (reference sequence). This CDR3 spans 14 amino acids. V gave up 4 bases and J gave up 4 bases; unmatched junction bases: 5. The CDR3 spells CASSSGTGIYEQYF. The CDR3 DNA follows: TGTGCCAGCAGCTCCGGGACAGGGATTTACGAGCAGTACTTC.

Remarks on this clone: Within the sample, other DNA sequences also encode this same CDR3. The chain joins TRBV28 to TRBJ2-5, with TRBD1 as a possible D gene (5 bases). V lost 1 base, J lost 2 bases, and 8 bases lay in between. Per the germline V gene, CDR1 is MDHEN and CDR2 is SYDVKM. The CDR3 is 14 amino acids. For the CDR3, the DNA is TGTGCCAGCAGTTTATCGGCAGGGCAAGAGACCCAGTACTTC. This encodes CASSLSAGQETQYF. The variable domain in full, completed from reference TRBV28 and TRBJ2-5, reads DVKVTQSSRYLVKRTGEKVFLECVQDMDHENMFWYRQDPGLGLRLIYFSYDVKMKEKGDIPEGYSVSREKKERFSLILESASTNQTSMYLCASSLSAGQETQYFGPGTRLLVL.

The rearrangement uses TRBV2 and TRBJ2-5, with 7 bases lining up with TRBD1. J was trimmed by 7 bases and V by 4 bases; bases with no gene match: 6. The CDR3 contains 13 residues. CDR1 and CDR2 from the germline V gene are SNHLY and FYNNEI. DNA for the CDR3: TGTGCCAGCAGTGTAGGGGGCCAGGCGACCCAGTACTTC. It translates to CASSVGGQATQYF.

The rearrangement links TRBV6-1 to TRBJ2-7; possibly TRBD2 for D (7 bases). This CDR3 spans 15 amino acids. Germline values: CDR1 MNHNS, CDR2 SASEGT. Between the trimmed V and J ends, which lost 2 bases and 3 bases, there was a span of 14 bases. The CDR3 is CASSERGGHFYEQYF. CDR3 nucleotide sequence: TGTGCCAGCAGTGAAAGGGGGGGACATTTCTACGAGCAGTACTTC.

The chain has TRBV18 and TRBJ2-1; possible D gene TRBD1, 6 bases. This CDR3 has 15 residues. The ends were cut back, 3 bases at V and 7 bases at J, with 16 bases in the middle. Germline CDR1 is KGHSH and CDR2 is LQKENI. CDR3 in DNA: TGTGCCAGCTCACCCTTCCTAGGGGGTAATAATGAGCAGTTCTTC. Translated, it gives CASSPFLGGNNEQFF.

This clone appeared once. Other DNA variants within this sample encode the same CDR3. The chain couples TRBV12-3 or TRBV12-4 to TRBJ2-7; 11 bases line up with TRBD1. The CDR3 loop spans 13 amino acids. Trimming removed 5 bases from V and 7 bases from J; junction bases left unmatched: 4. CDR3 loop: CASSPGQGGEQYF. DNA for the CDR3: TGTGCCAGCAGTCCGGGACAGGGGGGGGAGCAGTACTTC.

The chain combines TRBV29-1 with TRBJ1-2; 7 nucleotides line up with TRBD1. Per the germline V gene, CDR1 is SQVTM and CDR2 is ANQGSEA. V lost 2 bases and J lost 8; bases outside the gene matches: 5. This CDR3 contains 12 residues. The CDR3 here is CSVERGRGGYTF. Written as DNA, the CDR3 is TGCAGCGTTGAAAGGGGGCGAGGAGGCTACACCTTC.

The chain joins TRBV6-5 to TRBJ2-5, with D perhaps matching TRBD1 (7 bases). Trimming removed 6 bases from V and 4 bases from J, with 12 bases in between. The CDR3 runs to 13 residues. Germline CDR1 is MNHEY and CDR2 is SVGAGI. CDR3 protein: CASRSGGRETQYF. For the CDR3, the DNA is TGTGCCAGCAGATCAGGGGGGAGAGAGACCCAGTACTTC.

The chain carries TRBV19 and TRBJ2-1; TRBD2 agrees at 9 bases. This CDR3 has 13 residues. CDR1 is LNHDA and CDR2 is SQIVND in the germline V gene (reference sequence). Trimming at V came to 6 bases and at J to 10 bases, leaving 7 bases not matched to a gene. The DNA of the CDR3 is TGTGCCAGTAGCCCGGGACTAGCACTCGAGCAGTTCTTC. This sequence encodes CASSPGLALEQFF.